Listed here are 25 T cell receptor beta chains from one sample, sequenced in a study of identical twins. Using its own MiXCR run on the 5' RACE reads, TCRdb lists one record per CDR3 protein. The sample includes around 450,000 distinct CDR3 sequences, 12% to 15% of them seen just once. This sample also belongs to another study, concerning yellow fever vaccine responses in identical twins.

Material: CD4+ T cells sorted from blood. The receptors were gathered from a young woman in good health.

This chain connects TRBV5-4 to TRBJ2-1, with TRBD2 identical over 11 bases. Germline V gene data show CDR1 as SGHNT and CDR2 as YYREEE (reference sequence). The CDR3 length is 18 residues. The ends lost 3 bases at V and 9 bases at J; junction bases unmatched: 17. The CDR3 sequence: CASSSGTSGAGGVGEQFF. The DNA of the CDR3 is TGTGCCAGCAGCTCCGGGACTAGCGGCGCCGGCGGGGTAGGTGAGCAGTTCTTC. Filled out from reference TRBV5-4 and TRBJ2-1, the complete variable domain reads ETGVTQSPTHLIKTRGQQVTLRCSSQSGHNTVSWYQQALGQGPQFIFQYYREEENGRGNFPPRFSGLQFPNYSSELNVNALELDDSALYLCASSSGTSGAGGVGEQFFGPGTRLTVL.

This clonotype was found a few times. The chain has TRBV7-2 and TRBJ2-5; maybe TRBD1 (5 bases). Germline V gene lookup returns CDR1 SGHTA and CDR2 FQGNSA. Trimming removed 2 bases at V and 4 bases at J, with 11 bases between. The CDR3 runs to 14 residues. The CDR3 is CASSLQWGPETQYF. The CDR3 DNA sequence: TGTGCCAGCAGCTTACAGTGGGGCCCAGAGACCCAGTACTTC.

This clonotype was seen a few times. The chain joins TRBV2 to TRBJ2-2; possible D gene TRBD1, 5 bases. This CDR3 contains 14 residues. Germline CDR1 and CDR2: SNHLY and FYNNEI. Trimming shortened V by 6 bases and J by 6 bases, and 14 bases separated the two germline ends. The DNA for the CDR3 is TGTGCCAGCAGGGGCCGAAGGGGTGCCGGGGAGCTGTTTTTT. Translated: CASRGRRGAGELFF. Variable domain in full (rest from reference TRBV2 and TRBJ2-2): EPEVTQTPSHQVTQMGQEVILRCVPISNHLYFYWYRQILGQKVEFLVSFYNNEISEKSEIFDDQFSVERPDGSNFTLKIRSTKLEDSAMYFCASRGRRGAGELFFGEGSRLTVL.

CDR3 DNA sequence: TGTGCCAGCAGCGCGAGGGACTTCCAATACGAGCAGTACTTC. It codes for CASSARDFQYEQYF. The V gene is TRBV9, the J gene TRBJ2-7; maybe TRBD2 (6 bases). Germline assignment: CDR1 SGDLS and CDR2 YYNGEE. V gave up 3 bases and J gave up 4 bases, with 14 bases separating them. This CDR3 has 14 residues.

This clonotype was seen ten or more times. The rearrangement joins TRBV3-1 to TRBJ2-2; D is unresolved. The germline V gene encodes CDR1 LGHDT and CDR2 YNNKEL (reference sequence). Trimming left V 4 bases short and J 7 bases short, with 7 bases between. There are 12 residues in the CDR3. The CDR3 protein is CASSRAGGELFF. The CDR3 DNA reads TGTGCCAGCAGCCGGGCCGGCGGGGAGCTGTTTTTT. The whole variable domain, filled in from reference TRBV3-1 and TRBJ2-2, reads DTAVSQTPKYLVTQMGNDKSIKCEQNLGHDTMYWYKQDSKKFLKIMFSYNNKELIINETVPNRFSPKSPDKAHLNLHINSLELGDSAVYFCASSRAGGELFFGEGSRLTVL.

The rearrangement uses TRBV6-5 and TRBJ1-1; 8 bases align to TRBD1. Trimming at V came to 2 bases and at J to 0 bases, leaving 2 bases not matched to a gene. Germline loops: CDR1 MNHEY, CDR2 SVGAGI. The length of the CDR3 is 15 residues. The CDR3 DNA is TGTGCCAGCAGTTACGAGGACAGGGTGAACACTGAAGCTTTCTTT. This translates into CASSYEDRVNTEAFF.

This clonotype was counted only a few times. The J gene is TRBJ2-3, the V gene TRBV2; D uncertain. Germline CDR1 SNHLY, CDR2 FYNNEI. CDR3 length equals 16 residues. The germline V and J ends were trimmed by 6 bases and 1 base, with 17 bases remaining between them. CDR3 coding DNA: TGTGCCAGCAGGGCCGATTGGGTCTTGGGCACAGATACGCAGTATTTT. Translated: CASRADWVLGTDTQYF.

This clonotype was found many times. The V gene is TRBV5-5, the J gene TRBJ1-1, with TRBD1 as a possible D gene (6 bases). Between the trimmed V and J ends, which lost 5 bases and 1 base, there was a span of 12 bases. The CDR3 contains 14 residues. Germline-derived CDR1 and CDR2 are SGHKS and YYEKEE (reference sequence). Here the CDR3 reads CASSYDRWNTEAFF. The CDR3 DNA reads TGTGCCAGCAGTTACGACAGGTGGAACACTGAAGCTTTCTTT.

The V gene is TRBV14, the J gene TRBJ2-6; D is possibly TRBD2 (6 bases). Germline V lookup: CDR1 SGHDN, CDR2 FVKESK. The CDR3 sequence is 18 residues long. V was clipped by 4 bases and J by 0 bases, with 16 bases between them. The CDR3 nucleotides are TGTGCCAGCAGCCTTCGGGGGTTGTCCTCCTCTGGGGCCAACGTCCTGACTTTC. It yields the protein CASSLRGLSSSGANVLTF.

The chain couples TRBV7-3 to TRBJ2-2; D could derive from TRBD1 or TRBD2 (6 bases each). Germline V gives CDR1 SGHTA, CDR2 FQGTGA. Trimming removed 5 bases at V and 4 bases at J, with 17 bases between. This CDR3 has 16 amino acids. The CDR3 region is CASSPGGGRVTGELFF. Here the CDR3 DNA reads TGTGCCAGCAGCCCCGGTGGGGGGCGAGTCACCGGGGAGCTGTTTTTT.

The sample holds one count of this clonotype. The chain couples TRBV30 to TRBJ1-1; D ambiguous. Germline values: CDR1 GTSNPN, CDR2 SVGIG (reference sequence). CDR3 length: 14 amino acids. Trimming pared 1 base from V and 6 bases from J, leaving 15 bases between. CDR3 sequence reads: CAWSAFRIKPEAFF. As DNA, the CDR3 is TGTGCCTGGAGTGCCTTCCGGATTAAGCCTGAAGCTTTCTTT.

There are a few counts of this clonotype. CDR3 bases: TGTGCCAGCAGCTTATGGCCGGGCCCCACAGATACGCAGTATTTT. Translation: CASSLWPGPTDTQYF. The chain couples TRBV7-3 to TRBJ2-3; D is undetermined. CDR1 is SGHTA and CDR2 is FQGTGA in the germline V gene. CDR3 length: 15 residues. The V end was cut by 2 bases, the J end by 2 bases, with 11 bases between.

The sample holds a few counts of this clonotype. The chain couples TRBV20-1 to TRBJ2-3; 7 bases line up with TRBD1. CDR1 and CDR2 from the germline V gene are DFQATT and SNEGSKA (reference sequence). The CDR3 runs to 12 residues. V lost 7 bases to trimming and J lost 7 bases; unmatched junction nucleotides: 8. The CDR3 sequence is CSVRGRGNTQYF. CDR3 nucleotides: TGCAGTGTACGGGGCAGGGGGAATACGCAGTATTTT.

The V and J genes are TRBV28 and TRBJ2-1, with 14 nucleotides matching TRBD2. Germline CDR1 and CDR2: MDHEN and SYDVKM. V dropped 6 bases and J dropped 10; count of bases not matched to a gene: 5. CDR3 length equals 14 residues. CDR3 loop: CASRPGLAGVEQFF. DNA of the CDR3: TGTGCCAGCAGGCCGGGACTAGCGGGAGTGGAGCAGTTCTTC.

This clonotype was seen only a few times. This chain joins TRBV28 and TRBJ2-7; no clear D gene. This CDR3 spans 13 amino acids. CDR1 and CDR2 from the germline V gene are MDHEN and SYDVKM. Between the trimmed V and J ends, which lost 6 bases and 9 bases, there was a span of 18 bases. The CDR3 sequence is CASSVSVTKGQYF. In DNA, the CDR3 is TGTGCCAGCAGCGTCTCTGTAACGAAGGGGCAGTACTTC.

This clonotype was observed many times. The V call is TRBV29-1, the J call TRBJ1-1, with D perhaps TRBD1 (5 bases). Trimming shortened V by 5 bases and J by 3 bases, and 16 bases separated the two germline ends. Looked up from germline, CDR1 is SQVTM and CDR2 is ANQGSEA. This CDR3 is built from 14 residues. The CDR3, as DNA: TGCAGCGTTCGGCCCCAGGGATATTACACTGAAGCTTTCTTT. Protein sequence: CSVRPQGYYTEAFF.

This clonotype was counted between two and nine times. The genes are TRBV20-1 and TRBJ2-1; 7 bases align to TRBD1. The CDR3 length is 14 residues. From germline, CDR1 is DFQATT and CDR2 SNEGSKA (reference sequence). J gave up 7 bases and V 1 base, and 7 bases lay outside the gene matches. The CDR3 sequence: CSARVTGVRNEQFF. In DNA, the CDR3 is TGCAGTGCTAGAGTAACAGGGGTTAGAAATGAGCAGTTCTTC.

The chain uses TRBV20-1 and TRBJ2-7; TRBD1 matches 7 bases. Trimming removed 4 bases from V and 5 bases from J; junction bases left unmatched: 5. The CDR3 is 12 residues long. CDR1 and CDR2 (germline): DFQATT, SNEGSKA (reference sequence). CDR3 region: CSATVTGDEQYF. CDR3 DNA sequence: TGCAGTGCTACCGTCACAGGGGACGAGCAGTACTTC.

In this sample, this clonotype turned up a few times. CDR3 loop: CASSEESEAFF. In DNA form, the CDR3 reads TGTGCCAGCAGTGAGGAGTCGGAAGCTTTCTTT. The chain couples TRBV2 to TRBJ1-1; D uncertain. V dropped 3 bases and J dropped 8 bases, with 7 bases sitting between them. This CDR3 has 11 amino acids. Germline CDR1 SNHLY, CDR2 FYNNEI.

V usage is TRBV5-1 and J usage is TRBJ2-2; D remains ambiguous. This CDR3 has 15 amino acids. V dropped 0 bases and J dropped 6 bases, with 12 bases sitting between them. Germline-derived CDR1 and CDR2 are SGHRS and YFSETQ. CDR3 loop: CASSLATSYAGELFF. As DNA, the CDR3 is TGCGCCAGCAGCTTGGCCACTTCTTACGCCGGGGAGCTGTTTTTT.

This clonotype appeared a few times. The rearrangement links TRBV12-3 or TRBV12-4 to TRBJ1-6; possible D gene TRBD1, 6 bases. The CDR3 covers 18 residues. The V end was cut by 4 bases, the J end by 1 base, with 17 bases between. CDR3 protein: CASSSSFGGESYNSPLHF. The CDR3 DNA sequence: TGTGCCAGCAGTTCTTCATTCGGGGGCGAATCCTATAATTCACCCCTCCACTTT.

This clonotype was observed a handful of times. The J gene is TRBJ2-6, the V gene TRBV3-1; maybe TRBD1 (5 bases). V shed 4 bases and J shed 1 base, with 14 bases lying between them. The CDR3 consists of 17 residues. Germline CDR1 and CDR2: LGHDT and YNNKEL (reference sequence). The CDR3 reads CASSPRQNPSGANVLTF. CDR3 sequence (DNA): TGTGCCAGCAGCCCCCGACAGAATCCGTCTGGGGCCAACGTCCTGACTTTC.

The genes are TRBV7-9 and TRBJ2-3; 11 bases align to TRBD2. V shed 5 bases and J 5 bases; nucleotides not matched to a gene: 6. Germline CDR1 SEHNR, CDR2 FQNEAQ (reference sequence). This CDR3 region has 15 residues. The DNA of the CDR3 is TGTGCCAGCAGCATTAGCGGGGGGGCGAAAGATACGCAGTATTTT. Its protein is CASSISGGAKDTQYF.

The chain links TRBV5-1 to TRBJ2-1, with 11 nucleotides matching TRBD1. Trimming took 4 bases from V and 6 from J; bases not matched to a gene: 6. There are 15 residues in the CDR3. Per germline, CDR1 SGHRS and CDR2 YFSETQ. Written as DNA, the CDR3 is TGCGCCAGCAGCAGAGCCGGGACAGGGGGCAATGAGCAGTTCTTC. Translation gives CASSRAGTGGNEQFF.

The table lists this clonotype with a few counts. J is TRBJ2-5 and V is TRBV20-1, with 9 bases matching TRBD2. From germline, CDR1 is DFQATT and CDR2 SNEGSKA (reference sequence). V trimming: 0 bases; J trimming: 6 bases; junction bases outside the gene matches: 8. The CDR3 length is 15 residues. The CDR3 DNA sequence: TGCAGTGCTAGAGACCGTAGCGGGGGACCCCAGACCCAGTACTTC. Its translation: CSARDRSGGPQTQYF.